This T cell receptor beta chain was profiled in a study of Ad26.COV2.S vaccination and SARS-CoV-2 variants. Study-wide results and caveats: Substantial response breadth was reportedly seen for spike-specific CD8+ and CD4+ T cells after vaccination. Those who received the vaccine showed greater spike-specific TCR breadth than those given placebo.

This clone came up once. Its antigen is undetermined. Treatment noted: roughly 19 received Ad26.COV2.S at low or high dose, single or two shots; several received placebo; per-sample allocation not given. The samples were gathered on day 63 after the first injection of vaccine or placebo. Repertoires were generated with immunoSEQ multiplex PCR, while TCRdb's copy carries only in-frame clones and drops some. The table shows fewer than 600,000 clones, with roughly nine tenths occurring only once. V was trimmed by 4 bases and J by 1 base, leaving 14 bases between them. The CDR3 length is 15 residues. Germline V gene lookup returns CDR1 SGDLS and CDR2 YYNGEE.

The J gene is TRBJ1-1, the V gene TRBV9, with D tentatively TRBD1 (5 bases). The sample consisted of peripheral blood, taken in a trial of Ad26.COV2.S vaccine versus placebo. The sequence was obtained from a person between 18 and 65 years old who received the Ad26.COV2.S COVID-19 vaccine or a placebo. CDR3 coding DNA: TGTGCCAGCAGCAGCGCAGGGACCTCGAACACTGAAGCTTTCTTT. Translated: CASSSAGTSNTEAFF.